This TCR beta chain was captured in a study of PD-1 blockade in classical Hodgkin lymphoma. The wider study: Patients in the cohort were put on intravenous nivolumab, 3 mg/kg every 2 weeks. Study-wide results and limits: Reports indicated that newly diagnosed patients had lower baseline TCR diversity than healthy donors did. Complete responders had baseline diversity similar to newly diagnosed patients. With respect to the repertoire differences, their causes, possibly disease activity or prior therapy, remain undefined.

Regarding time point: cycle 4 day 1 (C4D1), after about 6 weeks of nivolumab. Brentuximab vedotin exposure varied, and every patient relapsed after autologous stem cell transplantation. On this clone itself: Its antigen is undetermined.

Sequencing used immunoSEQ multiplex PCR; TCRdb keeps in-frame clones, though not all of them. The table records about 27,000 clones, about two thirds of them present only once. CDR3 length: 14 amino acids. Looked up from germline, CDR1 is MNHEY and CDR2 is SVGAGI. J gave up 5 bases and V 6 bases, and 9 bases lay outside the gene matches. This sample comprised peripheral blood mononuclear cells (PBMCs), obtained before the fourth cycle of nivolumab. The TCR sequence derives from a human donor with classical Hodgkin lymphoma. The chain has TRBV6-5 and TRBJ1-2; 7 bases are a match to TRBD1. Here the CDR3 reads CASSSGQLKYGYTF. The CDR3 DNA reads TGTGCCAGCAGCTCGGGACAGTTAAAGTATGGCTACACCTTC.